The clone carrying this T cell receptor beta chain was detected only a few times. The antigen remains unidentified. The sample originates from a study of T cell repertoires in cytomegalovirus infection. TCRdb analysed the reads with MiXCR anew, one entry per CDR3 protein. Of about half a million distinct CDR3 sequences listed, about 33% are singletons. The CDR3 totals 13 residues. The junction had 7 bases not matched to a gene; V was cut back by 7 bases and J by 8 bases. CDR1 and CDR2 from the germline V gene are MNHEY and SMNVEV (reference sequence). The chain couples TRBV27 to TRBJ1-4; 7 bases align to TRBD1. This clonotype was sampled from a human donor in good health (CMV status not recorded). Some clones in this sample may be carry-over from other donors' samples. The sample here was cultured PBMCs, taken from culture after CMV antigen stimulation. CDR3: CASKTGIGEKLFF. The CDR3 nucleotides are TGTGCCAGCAAGACAGGGATTGGGGAAAAACTGTTTTTT.